Below, 17 T cell receptor beta chains from the same sample are listed, as sequenced in a study of CD8+ T cells in alopecia areata. RNA was extracted and reverse transcribed into cDNA as the sequencing template. Clones were sequenced by immunoSEQ multiplex PCR, and TCRdb holds only the in-frame ones, with some missing. The profile shows tens of thousands of clones, roughly 57% of them singletons. This sample comprised CD8+ T cells sorted from blood, obtained at week 0. The receptor source for this set is a human donor with alopecia areata.

J is TRBJ1-6 and V is TRBV27; D is undetermined. Germline V gives CDR1 MNHEY, CDR2 SMNVEV (reference sequence). CDR3 size: 13 residues. Trimming took off 3 bases at V and 9 bases at J, with 9 bases between the two ends. DNA for the CDR3: TGTGCCAGCAGTTTGGGGTCAGGTTCACCCCTCCACTTT. Its protein is CASSLGSGSPLHF.

The table lists this clone with a few counts. The V and J genes are TRBV29-1 and TRBJ2-7, with 7 bases aligning to TRBD1. This CDR3 has 14 amino acids. V shed 1 base, J shed 2 bases, and the junction held 5 bases outside the gene matches. Germline V lookup: CDR1 SQVTM, CDR2 ANQGSEA. CDR3 DNA: TGCAGCGTTGAAGTAGCGACAGGGCCCTACGAGCAGTACTTC. This gives the protein CSVEVATGPYEQYF.

The chain joins TRBV6-6 to TRBJ2-7; either TRBD1 or TRBD2 may fit D (5 bases each). The CDR3 covers 12 residues. V lost 10 bases and J 0 bases, leaving 10 bases between the germline ends. Germline CDR1 and CDR2: MNHNY and SVGAGI (reference sequence). The CDR3 DNA reads as TGTGCCACCGGGACCGTCTCCTACGAGCAGTACTTC. Translated: CATGTVSYEQYF.

The J gene is TRBJ1-1, the V gene TRBV29-1; D perhaps matches TRBD1 (5 bases). V was cut by 7 bases and J by 7 bases, with 22 bases left in between. The CDR3 totals 14 residues. Per germline, CDR1 SQVTM and CDR2 ANQGSEA. The CDR3 region is CSAGSSGLQGEAFF. DNA for the CDR3: TGCAGCGCGGGATCTTCGGGGCTTCAAGGTGAAGCTTTCTTT. Supplemented by reference TRBV29-1 and TRBJ1-1, the full variable domain reads SAVISQKPSRDICQRGTSLTIQCQVDSQVTMMFWYRQQPGQSLTLIATANQGSEATYESGFVIDKFPISRPNLTFSTLTVSNMSPEDSSIYLCSAGSSGLQGEAFFGQGTRLTVV.

In its sample, this clone was seen once. The rearrangement joins TRBV23-1 to TRBJ1-5, with a weak D call TRBD1 (6 bases). TRBV23-1 is known as an ORF, though its function is uncertain. This CDR3 comprises 13 residues. The V end lost 7 bases, the J end lost 3 bases, and 10 bases lay between the germline ends. The CDR3 protein is CASKGENNQPQHF. The CDR3 DNA sequence: TGCGCCAGCAAGGGGGAGAACAATCAGCCCCAGCATTTT.

In this sample, this clone turned up a few times. The chain recombines TRBV30 with TRBJ1-4; D is possibly TRBD1 (6 bases). The germline V gene encodes CDR1 GTSNPN and CDR2 SVGIG (reference sequence). V dropped 5 bases and J dropped 4 bases, with 14 bases sitting between them. The CDR3 spans 14 residues. CDR3 coding DNA: TGTGCCTGGGCTGCCGGGACACTTAATGAAAAACTGTTTTTT. Translated: CAWAAGTLNEKLFF. Full variable domain (outside the CDR3, taken from reference TRBV30 and TRBJ1-4): SQTIHQWPATLVQPVGSPLSLECTVEGTSNPNLYWYRQAAGRGLQLLFYSVGIGQISSEVPQNLSASRPQDRQFILSSKKLLLSDSGFYLCAWAAGTLNEKLFFGSGTQLSVL.

The gene calls are TRBV7-2 and TRBJ2-5; unclear D gene. Per germline, CDR1 SGHTA and CDR2 FQGNSA. V was cut by 5 bases and J by 5 bases, with 15 bases left in between. The CDR3 loop spans 14 amino acids. The CDR3 sequence is CASSPATWAETQYF. Written as DNA, the CDR3 is TGTGCCAGCAGCCCCGCGACATGGGCTGAGACCCAGTACTTC.

This clone was picked up one time. This chain's CDR3 is CASSLEGKDTEAFF. Here the CDR3 DNA reads TGTGCCAGCAGCTTAGAGGGGAAGGACACTGAAGCTTTCTTT. The rearrangement joins TRBV7-9 to TRBJ1-1; a possible D gene is TRBD1 (5 bases). This CDR3 comprises 14 residues. V was cut by 1 base and J by 3 bases, with 9 bases left in between. Germline CDR1 reads SEHNR; CDR2 reads FQNEAQ (reference sequence).

The chain links TRBV27 to TRBJ2-7; TRBD2 might be the D (6 bases). The germline V gene has CDR1 MNHEY and CDR2 SMNVEV (reference sequence). This CDR3 region has 11 residues. Trimming removed 6 bases from V and 6 bases from J, with 9 bases in between. The CDR3 reads CASRGGREQYF. In nucleotides, the CDR3 is TGTGCCAGCAGGGGAGGCCGCGAGCAGTACTTC.

The gene calls are TRBV4-1 and TRBJ2-7; D is undetermined. The germline V gene has CDR1 MGHRA and CDR2 YSYEKL. This CDR3 contains 14 residues. The germline V and J ends were trimmed by 1 base and 0 bases, with 7 bases remaining between them. The CDR3 bases are TGCGCCAGCAGCCAAGGCACTCACTCCTACGAGCAGTACTTC. Translating it yields CASSQGTHSYEQYF.

The chain uses TRBV27 and TRBJ2-7; the D gene is possibly TRBD2 (5 bases). The CDR3 totals 13 residues. V dropped 3 bases and J dropped 3 bases, with 9 bases sitting between them. Per the germline V gene, CDR1 is MNHEY and CDR2 is SMNVEV (reference sequence). The CDR3 here is CASSLTGNYEQYF. DNA for the CDR3: TGTGCCAGCAGTTTGACGGGAAACTACGAGCAGTACTTC.

The chain is built from TRBV29-1 and TRBJ2-3; 9 bases map to TRBD2. The CDR3 has 15 residues. The V gene's germline CDR1 is SQVTM and CDR2 ANQGSEA. The V segment lost 3 bases and the J segment 6 bases; nucleotides outside the gene matches: 10. CDR3 amino acids: CSVDGASGAWDTQYF. The CDR3 coding sequence is TGCAGCGTTGACGGTGCTAGCGGGGCGTGGGATACGCAGTATTTT.

The chain recombines TRBV5-6 with TRBJ2-7, with a tentative D call TRBD2 (5 bases). This CDR3 has 13 amino acids. Germline CDR1 and CDR2: SGHDT and YYEEEE. Trimming left V 0 bases short and J 3 bases short, with 7 bases between. The CDR3 region is CASSLAAGYEQYF. In DNA, the CDR3 is TGTGCCAGCAGCTTGGCCGCGGGCTACGAGCAGTACTTC.

The chain employs TRBV5-1 and TRBJ2-4; 10 bases align to TRBD2. The CDR3 has 16 amino acids. The trim removed 4 bases at V and 8 bases at J, leaving 12 bases unmatched. The germline gives CDR1 SGHRS, CDR2 YFSETQ. CDR3 loop: CASSQGLADSGDIQYF. CDR3 sequence (DNA): TGCGCCAGCAGCCAAGGACTAGCGGACTCGGGGGACATTCAGTACTTC.

This clone occurred a few times. The chain couples TRBV29-1 to TRBJ2-7; TRBD2 aligns across 10 bases. This CDR3 has 14 amino acids. Trimming cost V 1 base and J 3 bases; bases outside gene matches: 3. Germline CDR1 SQVTM, CDR2 ANQGSEA. CDR3 sequence reads: CSVEGLAGDYEQYF. The CDR3 DNA reads as TGCAGCGTTGAAGGCCTAGCGGGAGACTACGAGCAGTACTTC.

V usage is TRBV28 and J usage is TRBJ2-7; 11 positions agree with TRBD2. Germline V gene data show CDR1 as MDHEN and CDR2 as SYDVKM. CDR3 length: 17 amino acids. V lost 5 bases, J lost 1 base, and 10 bases stayed unmatched. CDR3 nucleotide sequence: TGTGCCAGCAGTCCACCACCCCGGACTAGCGGGTCCTACGAGCAGTACTTC. Residues: CASSPPPRTSGSYEQYF.

V gene TRBV7-9 combines with J gene TRBJ2-7, with no clear D. Trimming took off 5 bases at V and 5 bases at J, with 16 bases between the two ends. This CDR3 region has 14 residues. Looked up from germline, CDR1 is SEHNR and CDR2 is FQNEAQ (reference sequence). The CDR3 loop is CASSNVGRRHEQYF. The CDR3 DNA is TGTGCCAGCAGCAACGTGGGCAGGCGCCACGAGCAGTACTTC.